Following are 2 T cell receptor beta chains from one sample sequenced in a study of Ad26.COV2.S vaccination and SARS-CoV-2 variants. The assay was immunoSEQ multiplex PCR, and TCRdb's table has in-frame clones only and misses some. Of a few hundred thousand clones detected, 70% to 90% appear once; the ten largest clones hold under 4%. Treatment given: 19 received Ad26.COV2.S at low or high dose, single or two shots; about 5 received placebo; per-sample allocation not given. Samples came from day 63 after the first vaccine or placebo injection. This material consisted of peripheral blood, taken in a trial of Ad26.COV2.S vaccine versus placebo. The receptors here all came from a person between 18 and 59 years old who received the Ad26.COV2.S COVID-19 vaccine or a placebo.

The chain employs TRBV7-2 and TRBJ2-2; no clear D. Trimming left V 5 bases short and J 0 bases short, with 10 bases between. Germline V CDR1 and CDR2: SGHTA, FQGNSA. CDR3 length: 15 amino acids. CDR3 protein: CASSTGSTNTGELFF. The CDR3 DNA is TGTGCCAGCAGCACCGGGTCAACGAACACCGGGGAGCTGTTTTTT.

CDR3 protein: CASRKERGFNTEAFF. The DNA for the CDR3 is TGTGCCAGTAGAAAGGAGCGGGGCTTCAACACTGAAGCTTTCTTT. The chain employs TRBV19 and TRBJ1-1; D is perhaps TRBD1 (5 bases). The germline V gene has CDR1 LNHDA and CDR2 SQIVND (reference sequence). The CDR3 is made up of 15 amino acids. V lost 6 bases and J lost 2, with 16 bases in between. Full variable domain (remainder filled in from reference TRBV19 and TRBJ1-1): DGGITQSPKYLFRKEGQNVTLSCEQNLNHDAMYWYRQDPGQGLRLIYYSQIVNDFQKGDIAEGYSVSREKKESFPLTVTSAQKNPTAFYLCASRKERGFNTEAFFGQGTRLTVV.